A few counts support the clone carrying this TCR beta chain. Its antigen is unidentified. A second PCR of about 7 to 11 cycles used a sample-barcoded 5' primer and a J-beta primer mix. TCRdb used MiXCR to reprocess the 5' RACE reads, holding one entry per CDR3 protein. The sample includes about 970,000 distinct CDR3 sequences, just over 50% of them seen just once. Germline CDR1 and CDR2: SGHRS and YFSETQ. The CDR3 length is 16 residues. V lost 0 bases and J 7 bases, leaving 17 bases between the germline ends. The data were taken from a study of blood T cells in healthy people across ages. Study results and caveats: It was held that the diversity estimates obtained from one million T cells were underestimates.

V is TRBV5-1 and J is TRBJ2-1; D is possibly TRBD2 (6 bases). The sequenced material came from blood. The TCR originated in a woman aged 60-75 years in good health. The CDR3 here is CASSLVGPSAPNEQFF. The CDR3 nucleotides are TGCGCCAGCAGCTTGGTCGGGCCTAGCGCTCCGAATGAGCAGTTCTTC.